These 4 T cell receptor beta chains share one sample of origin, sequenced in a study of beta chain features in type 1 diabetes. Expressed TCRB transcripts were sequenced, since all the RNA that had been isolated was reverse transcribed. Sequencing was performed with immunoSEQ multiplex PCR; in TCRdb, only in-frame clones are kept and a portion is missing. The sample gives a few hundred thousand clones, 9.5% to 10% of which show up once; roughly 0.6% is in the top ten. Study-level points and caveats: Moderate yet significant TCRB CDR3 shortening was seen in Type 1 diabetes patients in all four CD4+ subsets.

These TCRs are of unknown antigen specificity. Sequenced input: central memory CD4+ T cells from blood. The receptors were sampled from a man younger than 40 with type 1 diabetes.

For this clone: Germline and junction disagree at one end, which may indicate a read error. CDR3 DNA sequence: TGTGCCAGCAGTTTAGAGCAGGGGCTCATCTTC. This translates into CASSLEQGLIF. The V call is TRBV28, the J call TRBJ2-7, with TRBD1 as a possible D gene (6 bases). Germline V gene sequence: CDR1 MDHEN, CDR2 SYDVKM. The length of the CDR3 is 11 residues. The full variable domain, rest sourced from reference TRBV28 and TRBJ2-7, is DVKVTQSSRYLVKRTGEKVFLECVQDMDHENMFWYRQDPGLGLRLIYFSYDVKMKEKGDIPEGYSVSREKKERFSLILESASTNQTSMYLCASSLEQGLIFGPGTRLTVT.

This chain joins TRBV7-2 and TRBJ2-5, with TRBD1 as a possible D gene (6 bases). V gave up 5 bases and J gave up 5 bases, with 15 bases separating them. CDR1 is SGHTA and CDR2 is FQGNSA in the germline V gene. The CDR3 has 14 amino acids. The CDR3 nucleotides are TGTGCCAGCAGCCCCCGGTGGCAGGGGGAGACCCAGTACTTC. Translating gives CASSPRWQGETQYF.

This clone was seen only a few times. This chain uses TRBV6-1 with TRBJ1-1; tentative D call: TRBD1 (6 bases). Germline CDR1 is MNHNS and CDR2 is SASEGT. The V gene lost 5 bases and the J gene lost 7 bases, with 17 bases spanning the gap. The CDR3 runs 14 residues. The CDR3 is CASSSQGGPFEAFF. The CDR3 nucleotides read TGTGCCAGCAGTTCCCAAGGGGGGCCCTTTGAAGCTTTCTTT.

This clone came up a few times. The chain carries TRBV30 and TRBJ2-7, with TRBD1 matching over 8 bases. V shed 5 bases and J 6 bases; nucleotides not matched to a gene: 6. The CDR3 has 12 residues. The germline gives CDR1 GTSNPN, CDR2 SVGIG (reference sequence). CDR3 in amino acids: CAWSLQGGEQYF. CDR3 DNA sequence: TGTGCCTGGTCGTTACAGGGGGGCGAGCAGTACTTC.